The 2 T cell receptor beta chains presented below share a single source sample, sequenced in a study. Each CDR3 protein gets one entry after TCRdb re-called the RT-PCR reads with MiXCR. The table shows about 700,000 distinct CDR3 sequences, with 12% to 15% occurring only once. Sequencing was done on a sample of memory CD4+ T cells from blood. These receptor sequences come from a female donor in good health, serving as a healthy control.

This clonotype came up many times. The rearrangement joins TRBV7-3 to TRBJ1-5; 12 nucleotides agree with TRBD1. CDR1 and CDR2 (germline): SGHTA, FQGTGA. Unmatched junction bases numbered 16, after V lost 5 bases and J lost 5 bases. The CDR3 runs to 19 residues. The CDR3 here is CASSLTTGTGGVTDQPQHF. CDR3 bases: TGTGCCAGCAGCCTGACTACCGGGACAGGGGGCGTAACGGATCAGCCCCAGCATTTT.

This clonotype occurred many times. The rearrangement joins TRBV20-1 to TRBJ1-1; D ambiguous. The CDR3 contains 11 residues. Trimming stripped 5 bases from V and 2 bases from J, with 6 bases between. Germline loops: CDR1 DFQATT, CDR2 SNEGSKA (reference sequence). The DNA for the CDR3 is TGCAGTGCTGGGAGCAACACTGAAGCTTTCTTT. Encoded protein: CSAGSNTEAFF.